This T cell receptor (beta chain) was retrieved from a study of identical twins. Between the trimmed V and J ends, which lost 7 bases and 3 bases, there was a span of 9 bases. This CDR3 spans 13 amino acids. Germline lookup yields CDR1 LGHDT and CDR2 YNNKEL (reference sequence). It was template switching that added a universal primer site, and there were unique molecular identifiers on the cDNA. One entry per CDR3 protein, called by TCRdb with MiXCR from the 5' RACE reads. This table has about 1.7 million distinct CDR3 sequences, about 32% appearing once. Sequencing input: cord blood. The J gene is TRBJ1-4, the V gene TRBV3-1; no clear D gene. This sequence was found in a newborn girl in good health. In DNA form, the CDR3 reads TGTGCCAGCACCGGGGTGGCTAATGAAAAACTGTTTTTT. This encodes CASTGVANEKLFF.